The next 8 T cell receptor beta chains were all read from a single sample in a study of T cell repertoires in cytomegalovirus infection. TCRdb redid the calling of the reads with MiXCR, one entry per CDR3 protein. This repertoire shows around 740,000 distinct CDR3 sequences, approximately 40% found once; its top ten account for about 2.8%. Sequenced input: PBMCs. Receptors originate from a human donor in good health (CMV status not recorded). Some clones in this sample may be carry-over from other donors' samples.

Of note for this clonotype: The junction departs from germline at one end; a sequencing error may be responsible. CDR3 sequence: CASSQRGQGRENLFF. The CDR3 DNA follows: TGTGCCAGCAGCCAGAGGGGACAGGGGAGGGAAAACCTGTTTTTT. The genes are TRBV7-2 and TRBJ1-4, with 10 bases fitting TRBD1. CDR1 SGHTA and CDR2 FQGNSA come from the germline V gene. There are 15 residues in the CDR3.

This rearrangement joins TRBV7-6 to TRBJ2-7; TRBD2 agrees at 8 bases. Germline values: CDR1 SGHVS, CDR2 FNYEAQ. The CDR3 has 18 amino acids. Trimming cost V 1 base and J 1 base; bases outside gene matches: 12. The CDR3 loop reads CASSLVIAGGFSSYEQYF. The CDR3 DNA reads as TGTGCCAGCAGCTTAGTTATTGCGGGAGGCTTTAGTTCCTACGAGCAGTACTTC.

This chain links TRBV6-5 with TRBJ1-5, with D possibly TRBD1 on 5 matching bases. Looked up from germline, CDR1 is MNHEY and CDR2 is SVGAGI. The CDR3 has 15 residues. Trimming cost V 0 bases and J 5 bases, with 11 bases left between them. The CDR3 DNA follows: TGTGCCAGCAGTTACTCGTGGGGCGCGGATCAGCCCCAGCATTTT. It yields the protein CASSYSWGADQPQHF.

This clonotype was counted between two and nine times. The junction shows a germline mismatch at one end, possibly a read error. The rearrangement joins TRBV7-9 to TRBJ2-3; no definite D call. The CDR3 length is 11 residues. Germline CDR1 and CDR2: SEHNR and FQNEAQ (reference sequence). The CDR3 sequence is CASSLAHTHDF. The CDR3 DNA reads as TGTGCCAGCAGCTTAGCTCATACGCATGATTTT. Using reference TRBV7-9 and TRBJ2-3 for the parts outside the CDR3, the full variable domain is DTGVSQNPRHKITKRGQNVTFRCDPISEHNRLYWYRQTLGQGPEFLTYFQNEAQLEKSRLLSDRFSAERPKGSFSTLEIQRTEQGDSAMYLCASSLAHTHDFGPGTRLTVL.

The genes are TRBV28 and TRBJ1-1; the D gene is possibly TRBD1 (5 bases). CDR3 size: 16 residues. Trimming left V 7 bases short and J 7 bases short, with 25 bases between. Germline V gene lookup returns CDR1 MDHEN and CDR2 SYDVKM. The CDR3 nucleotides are TGTGCCAGCACCCCAATGGGGGACCGCGCCCGTGGTGAAGCTTTCTTT. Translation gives CASTPMGDRARGEAFF.

CDR3 sequence reads: CASTPGEGIRTDTQYF. The CDR3 region has the DNA TGTGCCAGCACCCCGGGGGAGGGGATCAGGACAGATACGCAGTATTTT. J is TRBJ2-3 and V is TRBV28, with 7 bases aligning to TRBD2. V lost 7 bases and J lost 3; bases outside the gene matches: 13. The CDR3 is 16 residues long. The germline V gene has CDR1 MDHEN and CDR2 SYDVKM. The variable domain in full, with the rest retrieved from reference TRBV28 and TRBJ2-3, is DVKVTQSSRYLVKRTGEKVFLECVQDMDHENMFWYRQDPGLGLRLIYFSYDVKMKEKGDIPEGYSVSREKKERFSLILESASTNQTSMYLCASTPGEGIRTDTQYFGPGTRLTVL.

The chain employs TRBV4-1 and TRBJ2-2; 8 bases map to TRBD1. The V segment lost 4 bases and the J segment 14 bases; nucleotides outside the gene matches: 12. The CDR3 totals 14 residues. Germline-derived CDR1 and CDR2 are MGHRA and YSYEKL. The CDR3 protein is CASSPSGTGKVLFF. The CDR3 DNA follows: TGCGCCAGCAGCCCCTCCGGGACAGGCAAAGTACTGTTTTTT.

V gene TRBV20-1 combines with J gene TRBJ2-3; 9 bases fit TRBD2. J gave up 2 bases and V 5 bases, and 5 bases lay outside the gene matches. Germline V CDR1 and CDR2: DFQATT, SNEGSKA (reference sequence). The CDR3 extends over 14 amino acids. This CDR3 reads CSAALAGNTDTQYF. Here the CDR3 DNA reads TGCAGTGCTGCACTAGCGGGCAACACAGATACGCAGTATTTT.